The clone carrying this T cell receptor beta chain was detected only once. Per germline, CDR1 MNHNS and CDR2 SASEGT. The V end was cut by 6 bases, the J end by 2 bases, with 14 bases between. CDR3 length: 14 residues. This sample stems from a study of shared clonotypes between healthy human individuals. CD45RO-negative, CCR7-selected cells formed the naive CD8 fraction, which excluded terminally differentiated effector memory CD45RA+ cells. Only in-frame clones appear in the TCRdb table, and some are missing; sequencing was by immunoSEQ multiplex PCR. The sample has nearly 2 million clones; just under 95% are singletons.

The origin of this receptor is a young man in good health. This rearrangement joins TRBV6-1 to TRBJ2-7; D not certain. The sample taken for sequencing was naive CD8+ T cells sorted from blood. CDR3 DNA sequence: TGTGCCAGCAGGGAGCATGGGCCTACCTACGAGCAGTACTTC. Residues: CASREHGPTYEQYF.